The clone carrying this TCR beta chain occurred a few times. With listed TCR primers and previously described methods, bulk TCR libraries were prepared. TCRdb re-analysed the PCR reads in MiXCR, keeping a single row per CDR3 protein. The repertoire holds roughly 320,000 distinct CDR3 sequences, with 20% to 25% as singletons. This entry comes from a study of molecular identifiers for immune sequencing clone quantification. When naive CD8 T cells were sorted, they were gated as CD8+CD4-CCR7+CD45RA+. This CDR3 has 15 amino acids. In germline, CDR1 is MNHEY, CDR2 SVGEGT. Trimming left V 2 bases short and J 4 bases short, with 12 bases between.

This clonotype was sampled from a human donor in good health. Some libraries in this study had Jurkat cell RNA spiked in. The sample consisted of naive CD8+ T cells from blood, with Jurkat cell RNA spiked in. Subset reported: FACS-sorted CD8+CD4-CCR7+CD45RA+ naive T cells. The chain couples TRBV6-2 or TRBV6-3 to TRBJ1-5, with D possibly matching TRBD1 (6 bases). In DNA form, the CDR3 reads TGTGCCAGCAGTTACGCCAGGGGAGTAAATCAGCCCCAGCATTTT. Protein sequence: CASSYARGVNQPQHF.